The sequence of this T cell receptor beta chain was determined in a study of blood T cell repertoires in COVID-19. Study background: T cells, B-cell-depleted T cells, or PBMCs supplied cDNA or gDNA.

The germline CDR1 and CDR2 sequences are LNHDA and SQIVND (reference sequence). V shed 3 bases and J shed 8 bases, with 19 bases lying between them. The CDR3 sequence is 15 residues long. Profiled with immunoSEQ multiplex PCR; TCRdb holds only in-frame clones, not every one. The sample has about 58,000 clones, 90% seen once. The receptor's source is a man in his 60s with active COVID-19. Material for sequencing was peripheral blood. V usage is TRBV19 and J usage is TRBJ1-1, with a possible D match to TRBD1 (6 bases). The CDR3 DNA follows: TGTGCCAGTAGTATTCCGGGACAAGGGTATGCCGAAGCTTTCTTT. Translated, it gives CASSIPGQGYAEAFF.